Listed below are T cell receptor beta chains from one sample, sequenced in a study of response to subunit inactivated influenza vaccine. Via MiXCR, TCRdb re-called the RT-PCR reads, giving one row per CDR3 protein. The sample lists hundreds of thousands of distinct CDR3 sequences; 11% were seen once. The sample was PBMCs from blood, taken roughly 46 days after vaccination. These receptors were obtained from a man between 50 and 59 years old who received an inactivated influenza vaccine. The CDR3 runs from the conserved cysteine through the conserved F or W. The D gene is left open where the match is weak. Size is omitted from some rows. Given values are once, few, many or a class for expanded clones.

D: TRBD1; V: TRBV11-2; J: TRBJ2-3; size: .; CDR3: CASSLEYQGAHTTDTQYF; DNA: TGTGCCAGCAGCTTAGAGTACCAGGGGGCCCATACCACAGATACGCAGTATTTT
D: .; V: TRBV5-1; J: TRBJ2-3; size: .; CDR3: CASSLAWNSQKHTDTQYF; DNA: TGCGCCAGCAGCTTGGCCTGGAACTCCCAGAAGCACACAGATACGCAGTATTTT
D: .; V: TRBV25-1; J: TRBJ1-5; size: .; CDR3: CASSEGGWNQPQHF; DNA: TGTGCCAGCAGTGAAGGAGGATGGAATCAGCCCCAGCATTTT
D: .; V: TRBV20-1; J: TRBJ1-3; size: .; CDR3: CSASRRGSGNTIYF; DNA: TGCAGTGCTAGCCGAAGGGGGTCCGGAAACACCATATATTTT
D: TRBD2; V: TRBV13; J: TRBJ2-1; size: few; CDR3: CASSFRSGSNEQFF; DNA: TGTGCCAGCAGCTTCCGTAGCGGGAGCAATGAGCAGTTCTTC
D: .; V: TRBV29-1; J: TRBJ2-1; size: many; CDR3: CSVGSGATFPSYNEQFF; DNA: TGCAGCGTTGGCTCAGGGGCCACGTTCCCCTCCTACAATGAGCAGTTCTTC
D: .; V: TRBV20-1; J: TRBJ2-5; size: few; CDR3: CSAMGKQETQYF; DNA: TGCAGTGCTATGGGCAAACAAGAGACCCAGTACTTC
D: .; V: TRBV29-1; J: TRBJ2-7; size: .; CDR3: CSVELRGNEQYF; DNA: TGCAGCGTTGAACTCAGGGGAAACGAGCAGTACTTC
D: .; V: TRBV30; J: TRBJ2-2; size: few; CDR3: CAWSGGWLEGTGELFF; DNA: TGTGCCTGGAGTGGGGGGTGGCTAGAAGGCACCGGGGAGCTGTTTTTT
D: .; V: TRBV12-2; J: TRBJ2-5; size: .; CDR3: CASRSRDQGEQETQYF; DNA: TGTGCAAGTCGCTCCCGGGACCAGGGCGAGCAAGAGACCCAGTACTTC
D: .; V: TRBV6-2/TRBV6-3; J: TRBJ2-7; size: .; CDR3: CASTFRRQRRYEQYF; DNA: TGTGCCAGCACCTTCCGCCGACAGAGAAGGTACGAGCAGTACTTC
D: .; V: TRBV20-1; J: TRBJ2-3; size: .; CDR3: CSAPPSGDTQYF; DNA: TGCAGTGCCCCACCCTCCGGGGATACGCAGTATTTT
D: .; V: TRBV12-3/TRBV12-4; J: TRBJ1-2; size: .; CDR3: CASSLRGRDLEGYTF; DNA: TGTGCCAGCAGTTTAAGGGGGAGGGATCTAGAGGGCTACACCTTC